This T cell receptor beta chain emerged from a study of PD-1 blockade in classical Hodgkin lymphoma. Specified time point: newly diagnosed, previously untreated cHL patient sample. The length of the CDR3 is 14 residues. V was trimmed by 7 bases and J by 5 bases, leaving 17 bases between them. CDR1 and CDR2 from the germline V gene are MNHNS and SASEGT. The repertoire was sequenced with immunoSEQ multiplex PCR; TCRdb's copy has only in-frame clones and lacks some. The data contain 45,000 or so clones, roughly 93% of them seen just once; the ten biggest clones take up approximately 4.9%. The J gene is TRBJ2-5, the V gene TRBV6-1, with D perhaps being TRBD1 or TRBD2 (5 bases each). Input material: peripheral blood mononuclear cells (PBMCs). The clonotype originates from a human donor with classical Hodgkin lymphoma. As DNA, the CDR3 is TGTGCCAGCACCCCGGGACCCCCAGGGGAGACCCAGTACTTC. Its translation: CASTPGPPGETQYF.